Below, 20 T cell receptor beta chains from the same sample are listed, as sequenced in a study of blood T cell repertoires in COVID-19. Sequenced by immunoSEQ multiplex PCR; TCRdb stores in-frame clones only, minus some. This table has approximately 150,000 clones, 84% appearing once. The sequencing input was PBMCs or T cells enriched from blood (not recorded which). All receptors derive from a woman between 50 and 59 years old with acute COVID-19.

V gene TRBV15 combines with J gene TRBJ2-7; 7 bases agree with TRBD1. The CDR3 runs 14 residues. V shed 2 bases and J 0 bases; nucleotides not matched to a gene: 1. From germline, CDR1 is LNHNV and CDR2 YYDKDF (reference sequence). The CDR3 DNA is TGTGCCACCAGCAGATACAGGGGCTCCTACGAGCAGTACTTC. Its protein is CATSRYRGSYEQYF.

The chain is built from TRBV6-5 and TRBJ2-7, with TRBD2 matching 10 bases. The CDR3 spans 14 residues. The J segment lost 2 bases and the V segment lost 6 bases, leaving 4 bases of the junction unmatched. Germline-derived CDR1 and CDR2 are MNHEY and SVGAGI. This CDR3 is CASRTAGGTYEQYF. Here the CDR3 DNA reads TGTGCCAGCAGAACAGCGGGAGGGACCTACGAGCAGTACTTC.

The CDR3 protein is CASSPPPGVETQYF. The CDR3 region has the DNA TGTGCCAGCTCACCACCTCCAGGGGTAGAGACCCAGTACTTC. V usage is TRBV18 and J usage is TRBJ2-5, with D possibly TRBD1 on 6 matching bases. The CDR3 is 14 residues long. Germline V CDR1 and CDR2: KGHSH, LQKENI. With 0 bases removed from V and 4 bases from J, the gap between germline ends came to 9 bases.

This chain joins TRBV29-1 and TRBJ2-4, with 8 bases aligning to TRBD2. This CDR3 is built from 13 residues. Trimming took 5 bases from V and 7 from J; bases not matched to a gene: 7. Germline loops: CDR1 SQVTM, CDR2 ANQGSEA. CDR3 sequence reads: CSVLQREKNIQYF. DNA for the CDR3: TGCAGCGTTCTTCAGCGGGAGAAGAACATTCAGTACTTC.

The V gene is TRBV5-1, the J gene TRBJ1-2; 10 bases match TRBD1. From germline, CDR1 is SGHRS and CDR2 YFSETQ. This CDR3 spans 14 amino acids. V gave up 0 bases and J gave up 6 bases; unmatched junction bases: 2. The CDR3 protein is CASSLGQGADGYTF. DNA of the CDR3: TGCGCCAGCAGCTTGGGACAGGGGGCTGATGGCTACACCTTC.

The rearrangement uses TRBV3-1 (or the pseudogene TRBV3-2) and TRBJ2-1; tentatively, D is TRBD2 (7 bases). The germline V and J ends were trimmed by 4 bases and 3 bases, with 19 bases remaining between them. Germline V gives CDR1 LGHDT, CDR2 YNNKEL (reference sequence). The CDR3 contains 17 residues. This CDR3 reads CASSPTEGEGYYNEQFF. The CDR3, as DNA: TGTGCCAGCAGCCCCACGGAGGGGGAGGGGTACTACAATGAGCAGTTCTTC.

The chain joins TRBV27 to TRBJ1-6, with TRBD1 as a possible D gene (5 bases). CDR1 and CDR2 (germline): MNHEY, SMNVEV (reference sequence). There are 13 residues in the CDR3. Between the trimmed V and J ends, which lost 4 bases and 9 bases, there was a span of 10 bases. CDR3 protein: CASSYGGGSPLHF. CDR3 in DNA: TGTGCCAGCAGTTATGGGGGGGGTTCACCCCTCCACTTT.

This clone came up once. This chain connects TRBV4-2 to TRBJ2-1, with D possibly matching TRBD1 (7 bases). Germline V gene sequence: CDR1 LGHNA, CDR2 YNFKEQ. The length of the CDR3 is 17 residues. Trimming removed 3 bases from V and 5 bases from J, with 20 bases in between. CDR3 region: CASSQQSGGSDHNEQFF. In DNA, the CDR3 is TGTGCCAGCAGCCAGCAATCAGGGGGGAGTGACCACAATGAGCAGTTCTTC.

The CDR3: CASSQELAGPFF. The CDR3, as DNA: TGTGCCAGCAGCCAAGAATTAGCGGGACCGTTCTTC. The chain uses TRBV3-1 (or the pseudogene TRBV3-2) and TRBJ2-1, with 8 bases lining up with TRBD2. After removal of 0 bases from V and 15 bases from J, the junction contained 4 bases not matched to a gene. Germline-derived CDR1 and CDR2 are LGHDT and YNNKEL (reference sequence). The CDR3 sequence is 12 residues long.

This clone appeared a single time. The chain uses TRBV2 and TRBJ2-2; 13 bases match TRBD2. V was clipped by 6 bases and J by 4 bases; unmatched bases: 2. CDR3 length equals 15 residues. Germline CDR1 reads SNHLY; CDR2 reads FYNNEI. This CDR3 is CASRWTSGGTGELFF. The CDR3 DNA sequence: TGTGCCAGCAGATGGACTAGCGGGGGCACCGGGGAGCTGTTTTTT.

This clone was counted a few times. The CDR3 DNA reads TGTGCCAGCAGAGGGTTTAGCGGGACTGATGAGCAGTTCTTC. Its translation: CASRGFSGTDEQFF. The chain joins TRBV7-9 to TRBJ2-1, with 8 bases matching TRBD2. In germline, CDR1 is SEHNR, CDR2 FQNEAQ (reference sequence). V was pared by 6 bases and J by 8 bases, with 9 bases of the junction left unmatched. This CDR3 is built from 14 residues.

The V gene is TRBV5-5, the J gene TRBJ1-4, with 9 bases fitting TRBD1. The germline V gene encodes CDR1 SGHKS and CDR2 YYEKEE (reference sequence). The ends lost 6 bases at V and 5 bases at J; junction bases unmatched: 14. The CDR3 covers 17 residues. CDR3 residues: CASTKSQGALVNEKLFF. CDR3 DNA sequence: TGTGCCAGCACCAAGTCACAGGGGGCGTTGGTAAATGAAAAACTGTTTTTT.

The chain recombines TRBV9 with TRBJ1-1; 12 nucleotides agree with TRBD1. Germline-derived CDR1 and CDR2 are SGDLS and YYNGEE. V dropped 3 bases and J dropped 0; count of bases not matched to a gene: 6. The CDR3 is 17 residues long. The CDR3 loop is CASSGNRDRGLNTEAFF. The CDR3 DNA reads as TGTGCCAGCAGCGGAAACCGGGACAGGGGGCTGAACACTGAAGCTTTCTTT.

V is TRBV7-2 and J is TRBJ1-4; 7 bases map to TRBD1. Germline V gene sequence: CDR1 SGHTA, CDR2 FQGNSA. The CDR3 covers 15 residues. V trimming: 6 bases; J trimming: 1 base; junction bases outside the gene matches: 5. The CDR3 protein is CASRTRQGTNEKLFF. For the CDR3, the DNA is TGTGCCAGCAGGACCAGACAGGGAACTAATGAAAAACTGTTTTTT.

The table lists this clone with a few counts. The J gene is TRBJ2-7, the V gene TRBV30; 7 positions agree with TRBD2. This CDR3 region has 14 residues. Germline V gene sequence: CDR1 GTSNPN, CDR2 SVGIG (reference sequence). Trimming took 2 bases from V and 2 from J; bases not matched to a gene: 6. The CDR3 loop reads CAWSSSGYTYEQYF. The CDR3 bases are TGTGCCTGGAGTAGTAGCGGGTATACCTACGAGCAGTACTTC.

The chain has TRBV29-1 and TRBJ2-6; TRBD2 matches 7 bases. Germline-derived CDR1 and CDR2 are SQVTM and ANQGSEA. V lost 7 bases to trimming and J lost 4 bases; unmatched junction nucleotides: 7. The CDR3 contains 14 residues. Here the CDR3 DNA reads TGCAGCGCCGGGGGAGGGGCCGGGGCCAACGTCCTGACTTTC. Protein: CSAGGGAGANVLTF.

The V gene is TRBV18, the J gene TRBJ1-3; 7 nucleotides line up with TRBD1. Per germline, CDR1 KGHSH and CDR2 LQKENI. J gave up 8 bases and V 3 bases, and 13 bases lay outside the gene matches. The CDR3 runs to 16 residues. For the CDR3, the DNA is TGTGCCAGCTCACCTACCTGGACAGGAAAATCGGACACCATATATTTT. It yields the protein CASSPTWTGKSDTIYF. Variable domain in full (rest from reference TRBV18 and TRBJ1-3): NAGVMQNPRHLVRRRGQEARLRCSPMKGHSHVYWYRQLPEEGLKFMVYLQKENIIDESGMPKERFSAEFPKEGPSILRIQQVVRGDSAAYFCASSPTWTGKSDTIYFGEGSWLTVV.

V and J are TRBV6-5 and TRBJ2-7; a weak D match, TRBD1 (7 bases). Per the germline V gene, CDR1 is MNHEY and CDR2 is SVGAGI. V was trimmed by 5 bases and J by 2 bases, leaving 16 bases between them. This CDR3 region has 15 residues. The CDR3 DNA reads TGTGCCAGCAGTCGCGGCAGGGGGGTAACCTACGAGCAGTACTTC. Translating gives CASSRGRGVTYEQYF.

The chain couples TRBV11-2 to TRBJ1-2, with unresolved D. Germline CDR1 and CDR2: SGHAT and FQNNGV. Between the trimmed V and J ends, which lost 3 bases and 4 bases, there was a span of 9 bases. This CDR3 is built from 13 residues. The DNA of the CDR3 is TGTGCCAGCAGCTTTGAAGTGAGCTATGGCTACACCTTC. Protein sequence: CASSFEVSYGYTF.

The J gene is TRBJ2-5, the V gene TRBV4-2; a weak D match, TRBD2 (5 bases). Germline loops: CDR1 LGHNA, CDR2 YNFKEQ. V lost 0 bases and J lost 3, with 17 bases in between. The CDR3 runs 17 residues. This CDR3 is CASSQDRGTGLKETQYF. CDR3 nucleotide sequence: TGTGCCAGCAGCCAAGATCGGGGTACCGGACTTAAAGAGACCCAGTACTTC.